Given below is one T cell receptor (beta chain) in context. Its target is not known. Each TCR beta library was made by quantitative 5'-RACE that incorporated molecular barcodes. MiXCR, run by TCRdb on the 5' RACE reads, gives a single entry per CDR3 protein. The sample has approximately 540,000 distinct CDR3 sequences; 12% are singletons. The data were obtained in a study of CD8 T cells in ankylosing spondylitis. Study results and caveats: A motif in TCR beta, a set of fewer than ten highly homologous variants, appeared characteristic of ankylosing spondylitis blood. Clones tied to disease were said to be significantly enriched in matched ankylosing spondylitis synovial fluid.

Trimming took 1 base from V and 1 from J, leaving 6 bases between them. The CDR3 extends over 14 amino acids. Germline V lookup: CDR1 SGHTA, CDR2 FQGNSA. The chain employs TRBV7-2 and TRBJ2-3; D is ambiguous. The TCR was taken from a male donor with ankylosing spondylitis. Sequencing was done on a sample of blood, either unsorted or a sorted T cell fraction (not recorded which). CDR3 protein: CASSLEYGTDTQYF. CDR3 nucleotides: TGTGCCAGCAGCTTAGAGTACGGCACAGATACGCAGTATTTT.